This T cell receptor beta chain was obtained from a study of blood T cell repertoires in COVID-19. Authors' methods: Estimation of nucleated cell counts was performed using reference gene primer amplification. The data were produced by immunoSEQ multiplex PCR, yet TCRdb's version contains in-frame clones alone and is incomplete. That table furnishes V, J and clone size, whereas the DNA furnished D and trimming. The sample holds roughly 70,000 clones, about 88% seen once. Looked up from germline, CDR1 is LNHDA and CDR2 is SQIVND (reference sequence). Trimming cost V 1 base and J 2 bases; bases outside gene matches: 2. This CDR3 region has 14 residues.

The sequencing input was peripheral blood. The rearrangement joins TRBV19 to TRBJ2-7; 7 positions agree with TRBD2. This clonotype originated in a man between 70 and 80 years old with active COVID-19. The CDR3 here is CASSIGGGAYEQYF. DNA of the CDR3: TGTGCCAGTAGTATAGGCGGGGGTGCCTACGAGCAGTACTTC.